The TCR beta chain under discussion was sequenced for a study of response to subunit inactivated influenza vaccine. This clonotype was picked up a small number of times. TCRdb fed the RT-PCR reads into MiXCR, producing one record per CDR3 protein. Altogether 610,000 or so distinct CDR3 sequences are present, approximately 14% being singletons, with the ten largest covering 11%. The germline V and J ends were trimmed by 3 bases and 5 bases, with 13 bases remaining between them. The germline gives CDR1 GTSNPN, CDR2 SVGIG (reference sequence). This CDR3 spans 13 amino acids. The sequences come from PBMCs from blood, collected 11 to 12 days after vaccination. The origin of this receptor is a man aged 50 to 59 who received an inactivated influenza vaccine. The chain is built from TRBV30 and TRBJ2-5, with D possibly TRBD1 on 5 matching bases. CDR3 sequence (DNA): TGTGCCTGGAGGTGGGGCAGCGAGGAGACCCAGTACTTC. Protein: CAWRWGSEETQYF. The entire variable domain, with the rest obtained from reference TRBV30 and TRBJ2-5, is as follows: SQTIHQWPATLVQPVGSPLSLECTVEGTSNPNLYWYRQAAGRGLQLLFYSVGIGQISSEVPQNLSASRPQDRQFILSSKKLLLSDSGFYLCAWRWGSEETQYFGPGTRLLVL.